This TCR beta chain was found in a study of blood T cell repertoires in COVID-19. Study as a whole: Researchers got acute and convalescent COVID-19 samples from the United States, Italy and Spain.

Original analysis: Estimation of nucleated cell counts relied on the amplification of reference gene primers. Here immunoSEQ multiplex PCR was the method, and the copy in TCRdb shows in-frame clones only, minus some. V, J and clone size reflect that table, while D and trimming were determined from the DNA. The sample lists some 240,000 clones, around 82% occurring once. V lost 7 bases, J lost 2 bases, and 19 bases lay in between. Germline V gene lookup returns CDR1 MDHEN and CDR2 SYDVKM. This CDR3 has 16 amino acids. Sequenced material: PBMCs or T cells enriched from blood (not recorded which). The chain couples TRBV28 to TRBJ2-3; D perhaps matches TRBD1 (6 bases). The TCR originated in a man aged 50-60 years who had recovered from COVID-19. CDR3 loop: CASTRDISWDTDTQYF. CDR3 in DNA: TGTGCCAGCACCCGGGACATCAGTTGGGACACAGATACGCAGTATTTT. The full variable domain, rest sourced from reference TRBV28 and TRBJ2-3, is DVKVTQSSRYLVKRTGEKVFLECVQDMDHENMFWYRQDPGLGLRLIYFSYDVKMKEKGDIPEGYSVSREKKERFSLILESASTNQTSMYLCASTRDISWDTDTQYFGPGTRLTVL.